Listed below are T cell receptor beta chains from one sample, sequenced in a study of cytomegalovirus exposure and HLA in healthy donors. Data came from immunoSEQ multiplex PCR; TCRdb stores just in-frame clones and leaves some out. The sample table includes roughly 64,000 clones. The source material was PBMCs. The receptors were sampled from a woman under 30 in good health and CMV-seronegative. Each CDR3 is given with its conserved first and last residue. The order of the fields is J gene, V gene, clone size, D gene, CDR3 DNA, CDR3 protein. The D gene is left open where the match is weak. Clone size, where shown, is once, few, many, or a class for clones that have expanded.

J: TRBJ2-7; V: TRBV7-2; size: -; D: TRBD2; DNA: TGTGCCAGCAGCTTAGTCCTAGCGGGGGCCTACGAGCAGTACTTC; CDR3: CASSLVLAGAYEQYF
J: TRBJ2-1; V: TRBV4-1; size: -; D: TRBD2; DNA: TGCGCCAGCAGCCAAGGGTCCGACGGGGGGGCCTCGGATGAGCAGTTCTTC; CDR3: CASSQGSDGGASDEQFF
J: TRBJ2-7; V: TRBV28; size: -; D: -; DNA: TGTGCCAGCAGCCCAGGCCCTGTTTACGAGCAGTACTTC; CDR3: CASSPGPVYEQYF
J: TRBJ2-6; V: TRBV2; size: -; D: -; DNA: TGTGCCAGCATAGGGGCCAACGTCCTGACTTTC; CDR3: CASIGANVLTF
J: TRBJ1-4; V: TRBV4-1; size: -; D: -; DNA: TGCGCCAGCAGCCAAGGAGTAGCTAATGAAAAACTGTTTTTT; CDR3: CASSQGVANEKLFF
J: TRBJ2-7; V: TRBV30; size: -; D: -; DNA: TGTGCCTGGAGTGTACAGGAGTTCGACGAGCAGTACTTC; CDR3: CAWSVQEFDEQYF
J: TRBJ1-1; V: TRBV25-1; size: -; D: -; DNA: TGTGCCAGCAGTGTCTCGCACCTCCCAGGGACTGAAGCTTTCTTT; CDR3: CASSVSHLPGTEAFF
J: TRBJ2-5; V: TRBV4-1; size: -; D: -; DNA: TGCGCCAGCAGCCAAGAGGCGGCGGAGGGGAAGGAGACCCAGTACTTC; CDR3: CASSQEAAEGKETQYF
J: TRBJ2-2; V: TRBV13; size: -; D: -; DNA: TGTGCCAGCAGCACCAGACAGTCTTTGAACACCGGGGAGCTGTTTTTT; CDR3: CASSTRQSLNTGELFF
J: TRBJ2-1; V: TRBV11-2; size: -; D: -; DNA: TGTGCCAGCAGTCAGAGCAGGGCTAGGTCTAACAATGAGCAGTTCTTC; CDR3: CASSQSRARSNNEQFF
J: TRBJ2-1; V: TRBV9; size: -; D: TRBD2; DNA: TGTGCCAGCAGCGTAGGGCTAGCGGGGGGGGGCTACAATGAGCAGTTCTTC; CDR3: CASSVGLAGGGYNEQFF
J: TRBJ1-2; V: TRBV4-1; size: -; D: -; DNA: TGCGCCAGCAGCCCCCCGGGAGAGCTCTATGGCTACACCTTC; CDR3: CASSPPGELYGYTF
J: TRBJ2-4; V: TRBV6-1; size: -; D: -; DNA: TGTGCCAGCAGTGAAGCTATGCAGGTACAGTACTTC; CDR3: CASSEAMQVQYF
J: TRBJ2-3; V: TRBV30; size: -; D: TRBD2; DNA: TGTGCCTGGAGTTCCAGCGGGAGTGGCACAGATACGCAGTATTTT; CDR3: CAWSSSGSGTDTQYF
J: TRBJ2-2; V: TRBV5-1; size: -; D: -; DNA: TGCGCCAGCAGCGCCCCCGGTGTGAACACCGGGGAGCTGTTTTTT; CDR3: CASSAPGVNTGELFF
J: TRBJ1-1; V: TRBV18; size: -; D: -; DNA: TGTGCCAGCTCGCCTTTTGGAGGACAGTCCTCCGAAGCTTTCTTT; CDR3: CASSPFGGQSSEAFF
J: TRBJ2-3; V: TRBV6-5; size: -; D: -; DNA: TGTGCCGGGATTCGGGCAGGGGAGATAGATACGCAGTATTTT; CDR3: CAGIRAGEIDTQYF
J: TRBJ2-1; V: TRBV9; size: -; D: TRBD1; DNA: TGTGCCAGCAGCGACTGGGACAGGGACCCCGGGAATGAGCAGTTCTTC; CDR3: CASSDWDRDPGNEQFF
J: TRBJ1-5; V: TRBV4-1; size: -; D: TRBD1; DNA: TGCGCCAGCAGCTTACAGGGGATACCTAGCAATCAGCCCCAGCATTTT; CDR3: CASSLQGIPSNQPQHF
J: TRBJ1-2; V: TRBV4-1; size: -; D: -; DNA: TGCGCCAGCAGCCCGGACACTAACTATGGCTACACCTTC; CDR3: CASSPDTNYGYTF
J: TRBJ2-6; V: TRBV2; size: -; D: -; DNA: TGTGCCACCACAGGGCGGTCAGGTGGGGCCAACGTCCTGACTTTC; CDR3: CATTGRSGGANVLTF
J: TRBJ2-1; V: TRBV5-1; size: -; D: TRBD2; DNA: TGCGCCAGCAGCTCCGGGGGGGGGAACCCCTACAATGAGCAGTTCTTC; CDR3: CASSSGGGNPYNEQFF
J: TRBJ1-1; V: TRBV28; size: -; D: -; DNA: TGTGCCAGCAGTTCACAAAAACCACAGGGTAGGGGAGCTTTCTTT; CDR3: CASSSQKPQGRGAFF
J: TRBJ1-1; V: TRBV6-5; size: -; D: -; DNA: TGTGCCAGCAGGGCCCTAGGGGCGAACACTGAAGCTTTCTTT; CDR3: CASRALGANTEAFF
J: TRBJ2-7; V: TRBV11-3; size: -; D: TRBD2; DNA: TGTGCCAGCAGCCACCTCGGCGCGGGGGATCCCTACGAGCAGTACTTC; CDR3: CASSHLGAGDPYEQYF
J: TRBJ2-1; V: TRBV13; size: -; D: TRBD1; DNA: TGTGCCAGCAGCCTACAGGGGGCTCACTACAATGAGCAGTTCTTC; CDR3: CASSLQGAHYNEQFF
J: TRBJ2-7; V: TRBV20-1; size: -; D: -; DNA: TGCAGTGTAGGCAGGGGCTACGAGCAGTACTTC; CDR3: CSVGRGYEQYF
J: TRBJ2-7; V: TRBV19; size: -; D: -; DNA: TGTGCCAGTAGTAGATACGGGACTCAACGCTACGAGCAGTACTTC; CDR3: CASSRYGTQRYEQYF
J: TRBJ2-1; V: TRBV9; size: -; D: -; DNA: TGTGCCAGCAGCGGTGGGCAGGCGCCTGAAGAGCAGTTCTTC; CDR3: CASSGGQAPEEQFF
J: TRBJ2-7; V: TRBV19; size: -; D: -; DNA: TGTGCCAGTAGTTCGGTAGCGCCGTCCTACGAGCAGTACTTC; CDR3: CASSSVAPSYEQYF
J: TRBJ2-5; V: TRBV9; size: -; D: -; DNA: TGTGCCAGCACCGAAGGTGGGGGGGAGACCCAGTACTTC; CDR3: CASTEGGGETQYF
J: TRBJ1-2; V: TRBV11-2; size: -; D: TRBD1; DNA: TGTGCCAGCAGCCCTCCCACAGGGGGGGATGGCTACACCTTC; CDR3: CASSPPTGGDGYTF
J: TRBJ1-2; V: TRBV2; size: -; D: TRBD1; DNA: TGTGCCAGCAGCGGTACCCGGGACAGGTGGGGCTACACCTTC; CDR3: CASSGTRDRWGYTF
J: TRBJ2-1; V: TRBV25-1; size: -; D: TRBD2; DNA: TGTGCCAGCAGTGAATTGAGGGCTAGCGGGGACAATGAGCAGTTCTTC; CDR3: CASSELRASGDNEQFF
J: TRBJ2-3; V: TRBV7-3; size: -; D: -; DNA: TGTGCCAGCAGCCCGGGGACAGATACGCAGTATTTT; CDR3: CASSPGTDTQYF
J: TRBJ2-3; V: TRBV4-2; size: -; D: TRBD2; DNA: TGTGCCAGCAGCCAAGAGACTAGCTGGGGGAATACGCAGTATTTT; CDR3: CASSQETSWGNTQYF
J: TRBJ1-6; V: TRBV11-3; size: -; D: -; DNA: TGTGCCAGCAGCTTAGTTGCCGGGTCGAGTAATTCACCCCTCCACTTT; CDR3: CASSLVAGSSNSPLHF
J: TRBJ1-4; V: TRBV2; size: -; D: -; DNA: TGTGCCAGCAGTGAAGTGGGCAGGACTAATGAAAAACTGTTTTTT; CDR3: CASSEVGRTNEKLFF
J: TRBJ1-5; V: TRBV9; size: -; D: TRBD1; DNA: TGTGCCAGCAGCGAGACAGGGGGTAGCAATCAGCCCCAGCATTTT; CDR3: CASSETGGSNQPQHF
J: TRBJ2-1; V: TRBV7-9; size: medium-sized; D: -; DNA: TGTGCCAGCAGCCTCCGACTAGGGAAAGACAATGAGCAGTTCTTC; CDR3: CASSLRLGKDNEQFF
J: TRBJ2-7; V: TRBV4-1; size: -; D: TRBD1; DNA: TGCGCCAGCAGCTACGGGACAGGGGAAGTCGAGCAGTACTTC; CDR3: CASSYGTGEVEQYF
J: TRBJ1-1; V: TRBV6-1; size: -; D: -; DNA: TGTGCCACCTCACAGGCCCTGCGTCCTGAAGCTTTCTTT; CDR3: CATSQALRPEAFF
J: TRBJ1-3; V: TRBV6-5; size: -; D: TRBD1; DNA: TGTGCCAGCAGTCCGACAGGGGCGAGTGGAAACACCATATATTTT; CDR3: CASSPTGASGNTIYF
J: TRBJ2-3; V: TRBV6-5; size: -; D: -; DNA: TGTGCCAGCAGTTACGGGCAGTCGGGCACAGATACGCAGTATTTT; CDR3: CASSYGQSGTDTQYF
J: TRBJ2-6; V: TRBV18; size: -; D: -; DNA: TGTGCCAGCTCCCGCACAGCATCCTCTGGGGCCAACGTCCTGACTTTC; CDR3: CASSRTASSGANVLTF